This is a list of T cell receptor beta chains from one sample in a study of cytomegalovirus exposure and HLA in healthy donors. Produced via immunoSEQ multiplex PCR; TCRdb's table is partial and in-frame only. Of some 190,000 clones listed, 78% are singletons. Material: PBMCs. These receptors came from a female donor in good health and CMV-seronegative. Both conserved end residues are part of each CDR3. A D gene is named only where the DNA matches it firmly. Not all rows give a size; the values are once, few, many and, for expanded clones, a class.

D,length,V,J,size,CDR3,DNA
-,14,TRBV19,TRBJ1-6,-,CASHGLPRGSPLHF,TGTGCCAGTCACGGACTCCCTCGAGGTTCACCCCTCCACTTT
-,12,TRBV7-9,TRBJ2-5,-,CASSSELVTQYF,TGTGCCAGCAGCTCCGAACTAGTGACCCAGTACTTC
TRBD1,14,TRBV7-9,TRBJ1-1,-,CSSSLNTGDDEAFF,TGTTCCAGCAGCCTTAATACAGGGGACGATGAAGCTTTCTTT
-,13,TRBV7-9,TRBJ2-2,-,CASSSLQGPGLFF,TGTGCCAGCAGCTCCTTACAGGGCCCGGGGCTGTTTTTT
TRBD1,16,TRBV2,TRBJ1-2,few,CASSPRGGQGLYGYTF,TGTGCCAGCAGTCCCCGCGGGGGACAGGGGCTCTATGGCTACACCTTC
-,13,TRBV11-2,TRBJ1-1,-,CASSLRGGTEAFF,TGTGCCAGCAGCTTACGGGGGGGGACTGAAGCTTTCTTT
TRBD1,14,TRBV7-9,TRBJ1-2,-,CASSLLTGGDGYTF,TGTGCCAGCAGCCTCCTTACAGGGGGAGATGGCTACACCTTC
TRBD2,15,TRBV29-1,TRBJ2-1,-,CSGKQAGGPVSEQFF,TGCAGCGGGAAACAAGCGGGAGGCCCCGTCAGTGAGCAGTTCTTC
-,14,TRBV7-6,TRBJ1-1,-,CASSPISGNTEAFF,TGTGCCAGCAGCCCGATCAGTGGGAACACTGAAGCTTTCTTT
TRBD1,13,TRBV9,TRBJ1-6,-,CASGGTVNSPLHF,TGTGCCAGCGGGGGGACAGTTAATTCACCCCTCCACTTT
-,14,TRBV28,TRBJ2-7,-,CASSPGEIHYEQYF,TGTGCCAGCAGTCCCGGGGAGATCCATTACGAGCAGTACTTC
-,15,TRBV4-2,TRBJ1-5,-,CASSYNRNSNQPQHF,TGTGCCAGCAGCTATAACAGGAATAGCAATCAGCCCCAGCATTTT
TRBD1,15,TRBV2,TRBJ2-1,-,CASSSGQGAHNEQFF,TGTGCCAGCAGTTCAGGACAGGGGGCCCACAATGAGCAGTTCTTC
-,13,TRBV28,TRBJ2-7,-,CASQRFFSYEQYF,TGTGCCAGCCAGCGGTTCTTCTCCTACGAGCAGTACTTC
-,14,TRBV27,TRBJ2-1,-,CASSLRRVSNEQFF,TGTGCCAGCAGTTTACGCAGGGTGTCGAATGAGCAGTTCTTC
TRBD2,15,TRBV5-1,TRBJ2-5,-,CASASRASGGETQYF,TGCGCCAGCGCCTCCCGGGCTAGCGGGGGAGAGACCCAGTACTTC
-,15,TRBV19,TRBJ2-1,-,CASSIPGLGINEQFF,TGTGCCAGTAGTATCCCAGGGTTGGGGATCAATGAGCAGTTCTTC
TRBD1,14,TRBV29-1,TRBJ2-1,-,CSVEGGTGADEQFF,TGCAGCGTTGAAGGAGGGACAGGGGCAGATGAGCAGTTCTTC
-,14,TRBV5-4,TRBJ2-1,-,CASSSRDSSNEQFF,TGTGCCAGCAGCTCCCGGGACTCCTCCAATGAGCAGTTCTTC
-,13,TRBV30,TRBJ2-5,few,CAWELGGQETQYF,TGTGCCTGGGAGTTGGGGGGCCAAGAGACCCAGTACTTC
-,14,TRBV27,TRBJ2-1,-,CASSLSSGGYEQFF,TGTGCCAGCAGTTTATCGTCAGGGGGGTATGAGCAGTTCTTC
TRBD1,15,TRBV14,TRBJ1-6,-,CASSPSDRVSPPLHF,TGTGCCAGCAGCCCTTCGGACAGGGTCAGTCCACCCCTCCACTTT
TRBD1,15,TRBV28,TRBJ2-4,few,CASKLQGAGGNIQYF,TGTGCCAGCAAACTCCAGGGGGCTGGAGGAAACATTCAGTACTTC
TRBD2,17,TRBV7-8,TRBJ2-1,-,CASSPPRREGPYNEQFF,TGTGCCAGCAGCCCACCCAGGCGGGAGGGACCCTACAATGAGCAGTTCTTC